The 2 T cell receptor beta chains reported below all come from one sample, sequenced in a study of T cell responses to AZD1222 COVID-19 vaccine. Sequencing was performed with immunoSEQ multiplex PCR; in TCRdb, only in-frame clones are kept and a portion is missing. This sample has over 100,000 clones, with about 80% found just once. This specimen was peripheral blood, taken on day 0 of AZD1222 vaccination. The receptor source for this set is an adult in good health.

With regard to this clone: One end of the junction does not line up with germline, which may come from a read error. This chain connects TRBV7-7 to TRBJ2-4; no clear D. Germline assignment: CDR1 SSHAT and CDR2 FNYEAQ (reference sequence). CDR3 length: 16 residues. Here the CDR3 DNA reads TGTGCTAGCAGCTTAGTCCCGGATGGAGCCAAAAACATTCAGTACTTC. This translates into CASSLVPDGAKNIQYF.

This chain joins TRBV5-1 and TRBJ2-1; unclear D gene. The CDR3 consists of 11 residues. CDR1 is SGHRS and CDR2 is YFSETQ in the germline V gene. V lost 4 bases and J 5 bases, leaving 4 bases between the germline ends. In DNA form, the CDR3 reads TGCGCCAGCAGCACCGACAATGAGCAGTTCTTC. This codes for CASSTDNEQFF.